This T cell receptor (beta chain) was captured by sequencing in a study of cytomegalovirus exposure and HLA in healthy donors. PCR primers comprised 60 Vbeta and 13 Jbeta primers. In the authors' workflow: It was a later analysis that counted tens of millions of unique TCR beta chains, of which roughly 10 million were shared. The table came from immunoSEQ multiplex PCR; TCRdb's copy has only in-frame clones and leaves some out. That table furnishes V, J and clone size, whereas the DNA furnished D and trimming. The sample totals about 170,000 clones. Specimen: PBMCs. The sequence came from a woman in her sixties or seventies in good health and CMV-seronegative.

CDR3 residues: CASSFPGQNPYEQYF. CDR3 DNA sequence: TGTGCCAGCAGCTTTCCAGGACAGAACCCCTACGAGCAGTACTTC. V gene TRBV7-9 combines with J gene TRBJ2-7, with TRBD1 as a possible D gene (6 bases). Germline-derived CDR1 and CDR2 are SEHNR and FQNEAQ (reference sequence). The CDR3 extends over 15 amino acids. V shed 3 bases and J shed 2 bases, with 14 bases lying between them.